This T cell receptor (beta chain) was retrieved from a study of T cell responses to AZD1222 COVID-19 vaccine. The CDR3 extends over 15 amino acids. V shed 4 bases and J shed 3 bases, with 13 bases lying between them. The V gene's germline CDR1 is SNHLY and CDR2 FYNNEI. Data came from immunoSEQ multiplex PCR; TCRdb stores just in-frame clones and leaves some out. The table shows roughly 50,000 clones, with around 90% occurring only once. Study results and limitations: Sampling captured repertoires only after the peak T cell response. Baseline serology detected seropositivity in only six AZD1222 recipients. Donors skewed white British and female; clonal diversity was possibly underestimated.

Remarks on this clone: Its antigen is as yet unknown.

This TCR came from an adult in good health. The chain couples TRBV2 to TRBJ1-5; TRBD1 is a possible D gene (5 bases). Sequencing was performed on peripheral blood, taken on day 0 of AZD1222 vaccination. CDR3 DNA sequence: TGTGCCAGCAGTGTGGGGCAGGCGAACAATCAGCCCCAGCATTTT. Its translation: CASSVGQANNQPQHF.